This is a list of T cell receptor beta chains from one sample in a study of blood T cell repertoires in COVID-19. This table comes from immunoSEQ multiplex PCR, and its TCRdb copy is limited to in-frame clones, with some not included. The profile shows just over 300,000 clones, around 90% of them singletons. Sequenced: peripheral blood. These receptors originate from a man aged 18 to 30 with active or convalescent COVID-19. CDR3s include the opening cysteine and the closing phenylalanine or tryptophan. Fields, in order: D gene, J gene, V gene, clone size, CDR3 protein, CDR3 DNA. The D gene is left open where the match is weak. Clone size appears in some rows only: once, few, many, or a class for an expanded clone.

d_gene: .
j_gene: TRBJ1-1
v_gene: TRBV3-1/TRBV3-2
abundance: once
CDR3aa: CASSPVIGGNTEAFF
CDR3nt: TGTGCCAGCAGCCCGGTTATTGGCGGGAACACTGAAGCTTTCTTT

d_gene: .
j_gene: TRBJ1-1
v_gene: TRBV9
abundance: .
CDR3aa: CASSVEQTDTEAFF
CDR3nt: TGTGCCAGCAGCGTAGAACAGACAGACACTGAAGCTTTCTTT

d_gene: .
j_gene: TRBJ1-1
v_gene: TRBV5-1
abundance: .
CDR3aa: CASSEQANTEAFF
CDR3nt: TGCGCCAGCAGCGAACAGGCGAACACTGAAGCTTTCTTT

d_gene: .
j_gene: TRBJ1-1
v_gene: TRBV4-1
abundance: .
CDR3aa: CASSQPLGEAFF
CDR3nt: TGCGCCAGCAGCCAACCCCTCGGGGAAGCTTTCTTT

d_gene: TRBD1
j_gene: TRBJ2-2
v_gene: TRBV24-1
abundance: .
CDR3aa: CATSAPRDRGLGLAGELFF
CDR3nt: TGTGCCACCAGTGCGCCCCGGGACAGGGGGCTAGGTCTCGCCGGGGAGCTGTTTTTT

d_gene: .
j_gene: TRBJ1-1
v_gene: TRBV4-1
abundance: .
CDR3aa: CASSQDFLVTEAFF
CDR3nt: TGCGCCAGCAGCCAAGATTTTTTAGTCACTGAAGCTTTCTTT

d_gene: .
j_gene: TRBJ2-2
v_gene: TRBV21-1
abundance: .
CDR3aa: CASSKDSAGTGCSTGELFF
CDR3nt: TGTGCCAGCAGCAAAGACTCCGCGGGGACAGGTTGTTCGACCGGGGAGCTGTTTTTT

d_gene: TRBD1
j_gene: TRBJ2-7
v_gene: TRBV12-5
abundance: once
CDR3aa: CASGWVPGGREQYF
CDR3nt: TGTGCTAGTGGTTGGGTACCAGGGGGACGAGAGCAGTACTTC

d_gene: TRBD1
j_gene: TRBJ2-7
v_gene: TRBV6-5
abundance: .
CDR3aa: CASSPDRGIYEQYF
CDR3nt: TGTGCCAGCAGCCCGGACAGGGGTATCTACGAGCAGTACTTC

d_gene: .
j_gene: TRBJ2-5
v_gene: TRBV4-1
abundance: .
CDR3aa: CASSQGSGGRRETQYF
CDR3nt: TGCGCCAGCAGCCAGGGTTCCGGGGGGCGGCGGGAGACCCAGTACTTC

d_gene: TRBD2
j_gene: TRBJ2-3
v_gene: TRBV7-6
abundance: .
CDR3aa: CASVLTSGGAGTQYF
CDR3nt: TGTGCCAGCGTCCTAACTAGCGGGGGGGCAGGTACGCAGTATTTT

d_gene: TRBD1
j_gene: TRBJ2-5
v_gene: TRBV6-1
abundance: .
CDR3aa: CASSDRGRGSETQYF
CDR3nt: TGTGCCAGCAGTGACCGGGGCAGGGGGTCAGAGACCCAGTACTTC

d_gene: .
j_gene: TRBJ2-1
v_gene: TRBV5-4
abundance: .
CDR3aa: CASSRRERGYYNEQFF
CDR3nt: TGTGCCAGCAGCCGCAGGGAAAGGGGCTACTACAATGAGCAGTTCTTC

d_gene: .
j_gene: TRBJ2-1
v_gene: TRBV7-9
abundance: .
CDR3aa: CASSPARNEQFF
CDR3nt: TGTGCCAGCAGCCCTGCGAGGAATGAGCAGTTCTTC

d_gene: TRBD1
j_gene: TRBJ1-4
v_gene: TRBV4-1
abundance: .
CDR3aa: CASSLWDRKIEKLFF
CDR3nt: TGCGCCAGCAGCCTGTGGGACAGGAAAATTGAAAAACTGTTTTTT

d_gene: .
j_gene: TRBJ1-6
v_gene: TRBV10-3
abundance: .
CDR3aa: CAIRPGSYNSPLHF
CDR3nt: TGTGCCATCAGGCCAGGTTCCTATAATTCACCCCTCCACTTT

d_gene: .
j_gene: TRBJ2-5
v_gene: TRBV27
abundance: .
CDR3aa: CASSSQGETQYF
CDR3nt: TGTGCCAGCAGTTCCCAGGGGGAGACCCAGTACTTC

d_gene: TRBD2
j_gene: TRBJ2-2
v_gene: TRBV6-6
abundance: .
CDR3aa: CASSMSGGDYTGELFF
CDR3nt: TGTGCCAGCAGCATGAGCGGGGGGGATTACACCGGGGAGCTGTTTTTT

d_gene: TRBD1
j_gene: TRBJ1-1
v_gene: TRBV3-1/TRBV3-2
abundance: .
CDR3aa: CASSQTGVVEAFF
CDR3nt: TGTGCCAGCAGCCAAACAGGGGTGGTGGAAGCTTTCTTT

d_gene: TRBD2
j_gene: TRBJ2-1
v_gene: TRBV5-1
abundance: .
CDR3aa: CASSHGTSGDLWNEQFF
CDR3nt: TGCGCCAGCAGCCATGGGACTAGCGGGGATCTTTGGAATGAGCAGTTCTTC

d_gene: TRBD1
j_gene: TRBJ1-2
v_gene: TRBV7-6
abundance: .
CDR3aa: CASSLLPTGQGYTF
CDR3nt: TGTGCCAGCAGCTTACTTCCGACAGGGCAAGGCTACACCTTC

d_gene: .
j_gene: TRBJ2-2
v_gene: TRBV6-2/TRBV6-3
abundance: .
CDR3aa: CASSPLGSGELFF
CDR3nt: TGTGCCAGCAGTCCCCTCGGGTCCGGGGAGCTGTTTTTT

d_gene: .
j_gene: TRBJ1-6
v_gene: TRBV28
abundance: .
CDR3aa: CASSSGRSLHF
CDR3nt: TGTGCCAGCAGCTCCGGTCGGTCCCTCCACTTT

d_gene: .
j_gene: TRBJ2-5
v_gene: TRBV13
abundance: .
CDR3aa: CASSPAGQGFQTQYF
CDR3nt: TGTGCCAGCAGCCCGGCGGGGCAGGGCTTTCAGACCCAGTACTTC

d_gene: TRBD1
j_gene: TRBJ2-5
v_gene: TRBV6-1
abundance: many
CDR3aa: CASSEDRGYQETQYF
CDR3nt: TGTGCCAGCAGTGAGGACAGGGGGTACCAAGAGACCCAGTACTTC

d_gene: TRBD1
j_gene: TRBJ2-7
v_gene: TRBV10-3
abundance: .
CDR3aa: CAISEGTGWDGEQYF
CDR3nt: TGTGCCATCAGTGAGGGGACAGGGTGGGACGGGGAGCAGTACTTC

d_gene: TRBD1
j_gene: TRBJ2-7
v_gene: TRBV5-4
abundance: once
CDR3aa: CASSSRDRVYEQYF
CDR3nt: TGTGCCAGCAGCTCCCGGGACAGGGTATACGAGCAGTACTTC

d_gene: TRBD2
j_gene: TRBJ2-1
v_gene: TRBV19
abundance: .
CDR3aa: CASMVAGGPNEQFF
CDR3nt: TGTGCCAGTATGGTAGCGGGGGGGCCCAATGAGCAGTTCTTC

d_gene: .
j_gene: TRBJ2-5
v_gene: TRBV19
abundance: .
CDR3aa: CASSGRGETQYF
CDR3nt: TGTGCCAGTAGTGGCCGGGGAGAGACCCAGTACTTC

d_gene: .
j_gene: TRBJ2-3
v_gene: TRBV9
abundance: .
CDR3aa: CASSVASVAATDTQYF
CDR3nt: TGTGCCAGCAGCGTAGCATCGGTAGCGGCCACAGATACGCAGTATTTT

d_gene: TRBD1
j_gene: TRBJ2-4
v_gene: TRBV12-5
abundance: .
CDR3aa: CASGLVGPTGEAKNIQYF
CDR3nt: TGTGCTAGTGGTTTGGTAGGTCCCACAGGGGAGGCCAAAAACATTCAGTACTTC

d_gene: TRBD1
j_gene: TRBJ1-6
v_gene: TRBV4-1
abundance: .
CDR3aa: CASSQAIITGGYNSPLHF
CDR3nt: TGCGCCAGCAGCCAAGCGATTATAACAGGGGGATATAATTCACCCCTCCACTTT

d_gene: TRBD2
j_gene: TRBJ2-1
v_gene: TRBV3-1/TRBV3-2
abundance: .
CDR3aa: CASAEGSGVIYNEQFF
CDR3nt: TGTGCCAGCGCGGAAGGTAGCGGGGTCATATACAATGAGCAGTTCTTC

d_gene: .
j_gene: TRBJ2-7
v_gene: TRBV4-1
abundance: .
CDR3aa: CASSQDLSGTDVTYEQYF
CDR3nt: TGCGCCAGCAGCCAAGATCTTTCGGGAACAGACGTAACCTACGAGCAGTACTTC

d_gene: TRBD2
j_gene: TRBJ2-1
v_gene: TRBV6-2/TRBV6-3
abundance: once
CDR3aa: CASSYGLAAYNEQFF
CDR3nt: TGTGCCAGCAGTTACGGACTAGCGGCTTACAATGAGCAGTTCTTC

d_gene: TRBD2
j_gene: TRBJ2-7
v_gene: TRBV4-3
abundance: .
CDR3aa: CASSQELAGESYEQYF
CDR3nt: TGCGCCAGCAGCCAGGAGCTAGCGGGGGAGTCCTACGAGCAGTACTTC